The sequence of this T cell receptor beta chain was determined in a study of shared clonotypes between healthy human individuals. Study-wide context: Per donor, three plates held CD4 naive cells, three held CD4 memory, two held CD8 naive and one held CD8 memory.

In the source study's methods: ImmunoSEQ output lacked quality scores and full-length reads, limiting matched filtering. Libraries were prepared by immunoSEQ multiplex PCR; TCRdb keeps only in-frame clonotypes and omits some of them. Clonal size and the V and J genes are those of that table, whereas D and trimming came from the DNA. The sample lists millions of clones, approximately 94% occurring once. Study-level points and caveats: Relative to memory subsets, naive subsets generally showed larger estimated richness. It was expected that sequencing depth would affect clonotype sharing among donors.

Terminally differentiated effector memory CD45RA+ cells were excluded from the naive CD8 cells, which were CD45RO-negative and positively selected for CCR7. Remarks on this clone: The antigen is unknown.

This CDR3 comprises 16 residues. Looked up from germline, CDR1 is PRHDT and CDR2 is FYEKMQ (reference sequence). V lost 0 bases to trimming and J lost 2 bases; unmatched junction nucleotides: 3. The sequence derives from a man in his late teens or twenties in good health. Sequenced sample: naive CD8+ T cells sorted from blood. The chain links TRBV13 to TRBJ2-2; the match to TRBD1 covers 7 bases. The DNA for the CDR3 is TGTGCCAGCAGCTTAGGACAGGGGATCAACACCGGGGAGCTGTTTTTT. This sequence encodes CASSLGQGINTGELFF.